This TCR beta chain was sequenced for a study of blood T cell repertoires in COVID-19. Turning to the study itself: Sources were T cells, B-cell-depleted T cells, or PBMCs; the material itself was cDNA or gDNA.

The CDR3 covers 14 residues. V dropped 3 bases and J dropped 1 base, with 7 bases sitting between them. Germline assignment: CDR1 SEHNR and CDR2 FQNEAQ (reference sequence). How the authors handled the data: Estimated nucleated cell counts came from reference gene primer amplification. The table came from immunoSEQ multiplex PCR; TCRdb's copy has only in-frame clones and leaves some out. That table supplies the V and J calls and clone size; D and trimming were determined from the DNA. The data hold 300,000 or so clones, with approximately 93% observed a single time. V is TRBV7-9 and J is TRBJ2-4, with unresolved D. The receptor was derived from a woman in her 30s with COVID-19, enrolled during active disease. The sequenced sample was peripheral blood. CDR3 nucleotide sequence: TGTGCCAGCAGCTTTGGCCAGGCCAAAAACATTCAGTACTTC. Protein: CASSFGQAKNIQYF.